A selection of T cell receptor beta chains follows, all from one sample in a study of cytomegalovirus exposure and HLA in healthy donors. The repertoire was sequenced with immunoSEQ multiplex PCR; TCRdb's copy has only in-frame clones and lacks some. There are under 120,000 clones in the sample; 74% occur only once, and about 2.6% lies in the top ten. The sample comprised PBMCs. These receptors all stem from a man aged 45-60 years in good health and CMV-seropositive. Each CDR3 is given with its conserved first and last residue. D genes are given only for firm matches. Not every row has a clone size; where given, it reads once, few, many or a size class.

j_gene: TRBJ1-1; d_gene: NA; v_gene: TRBV10-3; abundance: NA; CDR3aa: CAIMNIRNTEAFF; CDR3nt: TGTGCCATCATGAACATTCGGAACACTGAAGCTTTCTTT
j_gene: TRBJ1-1; d_gene: NA; v_gene: TRBV5-6; abundance: NA; CDR3aa: CASSLMGRPNTEAFF; CDR3nt: TGTGCCAGCAGCTTGATGGGCAGGCCCAACACTGAAGCTTTCTTT
j_gene: TRBJ1-4; d_gene: TRBD1; v_gene: TRBV5-1; abundance: NA; CDR3aa: CASSLQDRSNEKLFF; CDR3nt: TGCGCCAGCAGCTTGCAGGACAGGTCAAATGAAAAACTGTTTTTT
j_gene: TRBJ1-2; d_gene: TRBD1; v_gene: TRBV10-3; abundance: NA; CDR3aa: CAISESTGGYGYTF; CDR3nt: TGTGCCATCAGTGAGTCGACAGGGGGCTATGGCTACACCTTC
j_gene: TRBJ1-5; d_gene: NA; v_gene: TRBV10-3; abundance: NA; CDR3aa: CAISESHEAGRSNQPQHF; CDR3nt: TGTGCCATCAGTGAGTCCCATGAGGCAGGGCGAAGCAATCAGCCCCAGCATTTT
j_gene: TRBJ2-4; d_gene: TRBD1; v_gene: TRBV7-2; abundance: NA; CDR3aa: CASSSTTGGNSQYF; CDR3nt: TGTGCCAGCAGCTCAACGACAGGGGGAAACAGTCAGTACTTC
j_gene: TRBJ1-3; d_gene: NA; v_gene: TRBV6-5; abundance: NA; CDR3aa: CASSSPRVTGNTIYF; CDR3nt: TGTGCCAGCAGTTCCCCCAGGGTGACTGGAAACACCATATATTTT
j_gene: TRBJ2-1; d_gene: NA; v_gene: TRBV7-2; abundance: NA; CDR3aa: CASSLGGSSSYNEQFF; CDR3nt: TGTGCCAGCAGCTTGGGCGGGTCGAGCTCCTACAATGAGCAGTTCTTC
j_gene: TRBJ2-2; d_gene: TRBD1; v_gene: TRBV5-1; abundance: NA; CDR3aa: CASSIGQGINSGELFF; CDR3nt: TGCGCCAGCAGCATTGGACAGGGAATAAACTCCGGGGAGCTGTTTTTT
j_gene: TRBJ2-5; d_gene: TRBD2; v_gene: TRBV12-5; abundance: NA; CDR3aa: CASGFKTGLAQETQYF; CDR3nt: TGTGCTAGTGGTTTTAAAACGGGACTAGCGCAAGAGACCCAGTACTTC
j_gene: TRBJ1-2; d_gene: NA; v_gene: TRBV7-9; abundance: NA; CDR3aa: CASSFDSYGYTF; CDR3nt: TGTGCCAGCAGCTTTGACAGCTATGGCTACACCTTC
j_gene: TRBJ1-1; d_gene: NA; v_gene: TRBV6-6; abundance: NA; CDR3aa: CASSSLQGMNTEAFF; CDR3nt: TGTGCCAGCAGTTCTCTTCAGGGGATGAACACTGAAGCTTTCTTT
j_gene: TRBJ1-5; d_gene: NA; v_gene: TRBV6-1; abundance: NA; CDR3aa: CASTRVPQPQHF; CDR3nt: TGTGCCAGCACCAGGGTACCCCAGCCCCAGCATTTT
j_gene: TRBJ2-5; d_gene: NA; v_gene: TRBV13; abundance: NA; CDR3aa: CASTIRRTEQETQYF; CDR3nt: TGTGCCAGCACAATCCGGAGGACAGAGCAAGAGACCCAGTACTTC
j_gene: TRBJ1-1; d_gene: NA; v_gene: TRBV5-4; abundance: NA; CDR3aa: CASSGGGNTEAFF; CDR3nt: TGTGCCAGCAGCGGGGGGGGGAACACTGAAGCTTTCTTT
j_gene: TRBJ2-1; d_gene: NA; v_gene: TRBV14; abundance: NA; CDR3aa: CASSQGQSYNEQFF; CDR3nt: TGTGCCAGCAGCCAAGGACAGTCTTACAATGAGCAGTTCTTC
j_gene: TRBJ2-7; d_gene: TRBD2; v_gene: TRBV18; abundance: NA; CDR3aa: CASPPPPGLAGGSSYEQYF; CDR3nt: TGTGCCAGCCCACCACCGCCCGGACTAGCGGGAGGTAGCTCCTACGAGCAGTACTTC
j_gene: TRBJ1-1; d_gene: NA; v_gene: TRBV6-4; abundance: NA; CDR3aa: CASSSGGVNTEAFF; CDR3nt: TGTGCCAGCAGTTCCGGGGGGGTGAACACTGAAGCTTTCTTT
j_gene: TRBJ2-2; d_gene: TRBD2; v_gene: TRBV7-3; abundance: NA; CDR3aa: CASSPDGRGGTGELFF; CDR3nt: TGTGCCAGCAGCCCCGACGGGCGGGGGGGGACCGGGGAGCTGTTTTTT
j_gene: TRBJ1-2; d_gene: TRBD1; v_gene: TRBV19; abundance: NA; CDR3aa: CASSRQGARGYTF; CDR3nt: TGTGCCAGTAGTAGACAGGGGGCGCGGGGCTACACCTTC
j_gene: TRBJ2-3; d_gene: TRBD1; v_gene: TRBV5-6; abundance: NA; CDR3aa: CASSMTGATDTQYF; CDR3nt: TGTGCCAGCAGCATGACAGGGGCCACAGATACGCAGTATTTT
j_gene: TRBJ2-1; d_gene: NA; v_gene: TRBV5-1; abundance: NA; CDR3aa: CASSLGGGSNEQFF; CDR3nt: TGCGCCAGCAGCTTGGGAGGGGGATCAAATGAGCAGTTCTTC
j_gene: TRBJ1-1; d_gene: NA; v_gene: TRBV4-2; abundance: few; CDR3aa: CASSQGYSMNTEAFF; CDR3nt: TGTGCCAGCAGCCAAGGGTACAGTATGAACACTGAAGCTTTCTTT
j_gene: TRBJ2-1; d_gene: TRBD2; v_gene: TRBV27; abundance: NA; CDR3aa: CASSPRGAGDFRSYNEQFF; CDR3nt: TGTGCCAGCAGTCCCCGGGGAGCGGGAGATTTTAGGTCCTACAATGAGCAGTTCTTC
j_gene: TRBJ2-7; d_gene: TRBD1; v_gene: TRBV30; abundance: NA; CDR3aa: CAWDQGARIHEQYF; CDR3nt: TGTGCCTGGGACCAGGGGGCGCGAATCCACGAGCAGTACTTC
j_gene: TRBJ2-5; d_gene: NA; v_gene: TRBV4-1; abundance: NA; CDR3aa: CASSQWVLTGAHQETQYF; CDR3nt: TGCGCCAGCAGCCAATGGGTATTAACGGGAGCGCACCAAGAGACCCAGTACTTC
j_gene: TRBJ2-1; d_gene: NA; v_gene: TRBV5-6; abundance: few; CDR3aa: CASSSGHGHEQFF; CDR3nt: TGTGCCAGCAGCTCGGGTCACGGCCATGAGCAGTTCTTC
j_gene: TRBJ2-3; d_gene: TRBD2; v_gene: TRBV6-6; abundance: NA; CDR3aa: CASSLAGGMDTQYF; CDR3nt: TGTGCCAGCAGTCTAGCGGGGGGTATGGATACGCAGTATTTT
j_gene: TRBJ2-1; d_gene: TRBD2; v_gene: TRBV5-6; abundance: NA; CDR3aa: CASSSLLAGRRFF; CDR3nt: TGTGCCAGCAGTTCATTACTAGCGGGACGGCGGTTCTTC
j_gene: TRBJ1-2; d_gene: TRBD1; v_gene: TRBV5-5; abundance: few; CDR3aa: CASSMDRRNYGYTF; CDR3nt: TGTGCCAGCAGCATGGACAGGCGAAACTATGGCTACACCTTC
j_gene: TRBJ2-7; d_gene: TRBD2; v_gene: TRBV6-5; abundance: once; CDR3aa: CASSLIAGGLYF; CDR3nt: TGTGCCAGCAGCCTCATAGCGGGAGGGCTGTACTTC
j_gene: TRBJ1-2; d_gene: NA; v_gene: TRBV5-1; abundance: NA; CDR3aa: CASSLSGSQVHGYTF; CDR3nt: TGCGCCAGCAGCTTGTCCGGCTCCCAGGTACATGGCTACACCTTC
j_gene: TRBJ1-3; d_gene: NA; v_gene: TRBV7-6; abundance: NA; CDR3aa: CASSSQTAVNTIYF; CDR3nt: TGTGCCAGCAGCTCCCAGACTGCAGTAAACACCATATATTTT